The T cell receptor beta chain described here comes from a study of blood T cell repertoires in COVID-19. The method was immunoSEQ multiplex PCR; TCRdb's version includes in-frame clones alone and lacks a portion of them. The data show about 270,000 clones, over 75% seen once. Germline V gives CDR1 LNHDA, CDR2 SQIVND (reference sequence). CDR3 length equals 16 residues. V lost 7 bases, J lost 7 bases, and 15 bases stayed unmatched. V and J are TRBV19 and TRBJ1-5, with 8 bases identical to TRBD1. The sequenced sample consisted of PBMCs or T cells enriched from blood (not recorded which). This TCR came from a woman aged 18-30 years who had recovered from COVID-19. CDR3 in amino acids: CASTPTGRGRQQPQHF. In nucleotides, the CDR3 is TGTGCCAGTACCCCTACGGGCAGGGGGCGGCAGCAGCCCCAGCATTTT.